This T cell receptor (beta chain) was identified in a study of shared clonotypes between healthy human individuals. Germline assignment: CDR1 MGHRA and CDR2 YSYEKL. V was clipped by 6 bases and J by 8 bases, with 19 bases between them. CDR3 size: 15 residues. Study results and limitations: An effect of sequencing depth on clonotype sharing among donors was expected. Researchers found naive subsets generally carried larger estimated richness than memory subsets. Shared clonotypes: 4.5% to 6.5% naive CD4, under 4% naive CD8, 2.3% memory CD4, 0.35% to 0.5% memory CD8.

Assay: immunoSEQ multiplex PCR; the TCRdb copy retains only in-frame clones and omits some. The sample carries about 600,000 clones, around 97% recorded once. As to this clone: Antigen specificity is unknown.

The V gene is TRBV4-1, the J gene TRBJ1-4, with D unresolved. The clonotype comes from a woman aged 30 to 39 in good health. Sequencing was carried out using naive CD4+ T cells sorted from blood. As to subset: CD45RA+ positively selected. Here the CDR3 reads CASRRSGNEDEKLFF. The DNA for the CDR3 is TGCGCCAGCAGAAGGTCAGGTAACGAGGACGAAAAACTGTTTTTT.